The present T cell receptor beta chain was sequenced within a study of OX40 agonist ivuxolimab in advanced cancers. As for the study in general: Partial responses were achieved by three patients, one with hepatocellular carcinoma and two with cutaneous melanoma.

This CDR3 region has 21 residues. CDR1 is KGHSH, CDR2 LQKENI, per germline. Trimming stripped 5 bases from V and 0 bases from J, with 26 bases between. Measured with immunoSEQ multiplex PCR; TCRdb has only the in-frame clones, and not every one. The table has about 38,000 clones, nearly 85% seen once; the top ten hold roughly 20%. The chain is built from TRBV18 and TRBJ2-6; a weak D match, TRBD1 (5 bases). The sequence derives from an adult with an advanced solid tumor such as melanoma, head and neck, liver or kidney cancer. Sequencing was performed on CD4+ or CD8+ T cells sorted from blood, taken in a trial of the OX40 agonist ivuxolimab. The CDR3 spells CASSSLPSGRARFSGANVLTF. DNA of the CDR3: TGTGCCAGCTCATCCCTACCTTCTGGCAGGGCCCGTTTCTCTGGGGCCAACGTCCTGACTTTC.